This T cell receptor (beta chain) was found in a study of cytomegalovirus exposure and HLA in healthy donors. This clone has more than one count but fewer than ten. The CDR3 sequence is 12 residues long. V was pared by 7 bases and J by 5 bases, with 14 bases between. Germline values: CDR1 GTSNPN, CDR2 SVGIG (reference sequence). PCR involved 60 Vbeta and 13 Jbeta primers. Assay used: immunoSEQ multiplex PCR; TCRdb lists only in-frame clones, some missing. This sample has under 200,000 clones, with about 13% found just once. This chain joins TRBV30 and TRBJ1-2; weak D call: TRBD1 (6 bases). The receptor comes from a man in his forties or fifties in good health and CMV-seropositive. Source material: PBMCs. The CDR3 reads CASPGRGYGYTF. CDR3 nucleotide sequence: TGTGCCTCCCCGGGCAGGGGATATGGCTACACCTTC.